A single TCR beta chain is shown here with its context. This clone's antigen is unknown. Base quality data are lacking; no much larger clone is found one base away. The CDR3 starts with the cysteine, ends with the phenylalanine, and has 17 residues. The retained sequence is limited to the CDR3, 51 bases, with the frame set at the first base. For CDR1 and CDR2, the germline V gene lists SQVTM and ANQGSEA. V lost 2 bases and J lost 5 bases, and the count of bases not matched to a germline gene is 16. The data belong to a study of OX40 agonist ivuxolimab in advanced cancers. Describing the broader study: Ivuxolimab was an agonistic, fully human IgG2 monoclonal antibody directed against OX40 (CD134), a costimulatory receptor. In the dose-escalation cohort, 65% to 85% of patients were male, and the mean age was around 60 years with a range of roughly 23 to 79. Partial responses occurred in three dose-escalation patients, of whom one had hepatocellular carcinoma and two had cutaneous melanoma. Peripheral TCRbeta sequencing was intended to test whether TCR sequence diversity was altered and clonal T-cell expansion was caused by ivuxolimab. Patients were allowed to have had prior anti-PD-1, anti-PD-L1 or anti-CTLA-4 therapy, and more than 30% of the dose-escalation patients had previously received checkpoint inhibitors. Of the approximately 50 patients in dose escalation, some 20 had hepatocellular carcinoma, around 15 had melanoma, 9 had renal cell carcinoma and 9 had head and neck cancer. Intravenous ivuxolimab was administered to patients every 2 weeks at six dose levels: 0.01, 0.1, 0.3, 1.5, 3 and 10 mg/kg. The monotherapy dose-escalation portion (N ≈ 50 patients) of the phase I ivuxolimab trial is reported in the paper. Overall study outcomes, separate from this receptor: The antigen specificity of the peripheral T cells that underwent clonal expansion was not determined. Clonal expansion of both CD4+ and CD8+ blood T cells was observed from baseline to week 6 at doses 0.1 to 3.0 mg/kg. Partial responders in the 0.1-3.0 mg/kg groups had among the lowest normalized peripheral clonal expansion, especially among CD8+ T cells. After ivuxolimab, CD8+ T cells had more expanded clones than CD4+ T cells on average. Low levels of normalized T-cell clonal expansion were also seen in some nonresponding patients.

Genomic DNA was extracted from sorted cells for sequencing of the TCRbeta CDR3 region. TCRbeta CDR3 regions were sequenced using the immunoSEQ Assay. TCRdb obtained this table from immuneACCESS and retained in-frame rearrangements with V and J assigned. These tables miss some clones; where compared with another copy, unresolved V genes account for less than half of the shortfall, and the remainder is unexplained. The sample data list roughly 100,000 clones, and around 90% of these were observed just once. Approximately 0.78% of the sample rests with the top ten. The trial excluded patients who had a history of autoimmune disease or were on systemic immunosuppression. In every dose cohort, peripheral blood was drawn for TCR sequencing at baseline, cycle 4 day 1, and cycle 7 day 1. Samples were obtained from an open-label, multicenter, first-in-human phase I dose-escalation trial of ivuxolimab. The trial enrolled adults with locally advanced or metastatic head and neck squamous cell, hepatocellular, melanoma or renal cell carcinoma. Before TCR sequencing, CD4+ and CD8+ T cells were separately sorted from peripheral blood.

The clonotype comes from an adult with an advanced solid tumor such as melanoma, head and neck, liver or kidney cancer. The rearrangement joined TRBV29-1 to TRBJ2-5; 8 bases in between match TRBD2. Sequencing used CD4+ or CD8+ T cells sorted from blood, obtained in a trial of the OX40 agonist ivuxolimab. The CDR3 has the sequence CSVESFIAGPARETQYF. The nucleotides read TGCAGCGTTGAATCTTTCATAGCGGGACCGGCGAGGGAGACCCAGTACTTC.